Listed here is a single T cell receptor beta chain. Generated by immunoSEQ multiplex PCR, the TCRdb table keeps only in-frame clones and is missing some. The sample records tens of thousands of clones, about four fifths being singletons. Germline lookup yields CDR1 MRHNA and CDR2 SNTAGT. The CDR3 spans 14 residues. J gave up 2 bases and V 2 bases, and 1 base lay outside the gene matches. This record belongs to a study of blood T cell repertoires in COVID-19. Sequenced sample: peripheral blood. This clonotype originated in a woman aged 55 to 70 with acute or convalescent COVID-19. J is TRBJ2-3 and V is TRBV6-4, with TRBD2 matching 7 bases. The CDR3: CASSDGRATDTQYF. The CDR3 DNA follows: TGTGCCAGCAGTGACGGGAGGGCCACAGATACGCAGTATTTT.